This T cell receptor beta chain was sequenced for a study of technical replicates of blood from a handful of donors. The table came from immunoSEQ multiplex PCR; TCRdb's copy has only in-frame clones and leaves some out. The data contain about 75,000 clones, around 92% of them seen just once; the ten biggest clones take up roughly 0.4%. In germline, CDR1 is SGDLS, CDR2 YYNGEE. There are 16 residues in the CDR3. Trimming took 4 bases from V and 10 from J; bases not matched to a gene: 14. V is TRBV9 and J is TRBJ1-4, with 9 bases identical to TRBD1. Sequencing input: T cells isolated from PBMCs. The sequence was obtained from a human donor in good health. Some clones in this sample may be carry-over from other donors' samples. Here the CDR3 DNA reads TGTGCCAGCAGCCCGAACCCCGGGACAGGGTTCGGAAAACTGTTTTTT. This sequence encodes CASSPNPGTGFGKLFF.